The source of this T cell receptor (beta chain) is a study of identical twins. At least ten counts were recorded for this clonotype. What it binds is not known. General study findings and limits: Rather than following the same donors, the conclusions depended on cross-sectional statistical analysis.

TCRdb re-called the 5' RACE reads through MiXCR, storing one row per CDR3 protein. The sample has about 570,000 distinct CDR3 sequences; nearly 10% are singletons. The ends were cut back, 2 bases at V and 6 bases at J, with 8 bases in the middle. The CDR3 sequence is 11 residues long. Germline V gene sequence: CDR1 DFQATT, CDR2 SNEGSKA (reference sequence). Separately, the same data were catalogued under a study of yellow fever vaccine responses in identical twins. This second study says: Twins reportedly mounted vaccine T cell responses that seemed partly convergent, partly personalized.

The chain combines TRBV20-1 with TRBJ2-7; TRBD1 might be the D (5 bases). This TCR derives from a woman in her late teens or twenties in good health. The sample was PBMCs. The CDR3 here is CSARLGAEQYF. CDR3 DNA sequence: TGCAGTGCTAGATTAGGGGCCGAGCAGTACTTC.